This T cell receptor beta chain was sequenced in a study of PD-1 blockade in classical Hodgkin lymphoma. TCRdb keeps only in-frame clones here, not all; method: immunoSEQ multiplex PCR. The sample holds some 100,000 clones, roughly 90% seen once. Each patient relapsed following autologous stem cell transplantation, and prior brentuximab vedotin exposure differed. The CDR3 contains 12 residues. V lost 4 bases and J 4 bases, leaving 8 bases between the germline ends. Germline assignment: CDR1 KGHSH and CDR2 LQKENI. This clone appeared a single time. The TCR sequence derives from a human donor with classical Hodgkin lymphoma. The V gene is TRBV18, the J gene TRBJ2-7; D is unclear. Sequencing used peripheral blood mononuclear cells (PBMCs), obtained before the second cycle of nivolumab. CDR3 bases: TGTGCCAGCTCACAGACTGTTTACGAGCAGTACTTC. Translated, it gives CASSQTVYEQYF.